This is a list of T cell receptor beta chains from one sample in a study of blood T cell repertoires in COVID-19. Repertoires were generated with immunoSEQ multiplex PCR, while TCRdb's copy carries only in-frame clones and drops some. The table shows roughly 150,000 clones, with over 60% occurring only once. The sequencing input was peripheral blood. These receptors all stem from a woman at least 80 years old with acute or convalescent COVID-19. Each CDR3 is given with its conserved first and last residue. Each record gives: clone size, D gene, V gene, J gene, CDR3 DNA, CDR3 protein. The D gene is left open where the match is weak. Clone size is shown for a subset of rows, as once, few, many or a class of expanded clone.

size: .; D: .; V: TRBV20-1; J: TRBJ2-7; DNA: TGCAGTGCTAGTGGTCTCCGGGGTTACGAGCAGTACTTC; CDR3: CSASGLRGYEQYF
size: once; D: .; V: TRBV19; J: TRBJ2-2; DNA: TGTGCCAGTAGTATCCTACTTCCCAACACCGGGGAGCTGTTTTTT; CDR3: CASSILLPNTGELFF
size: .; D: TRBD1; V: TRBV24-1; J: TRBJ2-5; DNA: TGTGCCACCAGTGATCCGTCCCGGGACAGCGAAGAGACCCAGTACTTC; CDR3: CATSDPSRDSEETQYF
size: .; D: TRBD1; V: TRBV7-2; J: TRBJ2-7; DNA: TGTGCCAGCAGCCCGGCCGGACAGGGGGGTTCCTGGGAGCAGTACTTC; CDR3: CASSPAGQGGSWEQYF
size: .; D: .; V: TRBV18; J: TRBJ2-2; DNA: TGTGCCAGCTCACCACAGAGCCTGCCCGGGGAGCTGTTTTTT; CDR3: CASSPQSLPGELFF
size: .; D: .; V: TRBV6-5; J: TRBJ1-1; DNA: TGTGCCAGCAGCTATCAGGGAATGCACGAAGCTTTCTTT; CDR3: CASSYQGMHEAFF
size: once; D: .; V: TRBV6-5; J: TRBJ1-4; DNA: TGTGCCAGCAGACCGGGGATGTCGGGTGAAAAACTGTTTTTT; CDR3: CASRPGMSGEKLFF
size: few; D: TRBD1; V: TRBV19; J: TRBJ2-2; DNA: TGTGCCAGTACCGACAGGGGGCTCGTGAACACCGGGGAGCTGTTTTTT; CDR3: CASTDRGLVNTGELFF
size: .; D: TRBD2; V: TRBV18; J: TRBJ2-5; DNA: TGTGCCAGCTCACCACAAATAGCGGGAGAGCAAGAGACCCAGTACTTC; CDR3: CASSPQIAGEQETQYF
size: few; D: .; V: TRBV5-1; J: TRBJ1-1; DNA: TGCGCCAGCAGTAGGGGAGGGAGCCTCACTGAAGCTTTCTTT; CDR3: CASSRGGSLTEAFF
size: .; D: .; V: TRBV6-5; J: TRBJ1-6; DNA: TGTGCCAGCAGTTCTAATAATTCACCCCTCCACTTT; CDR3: CASSSNNSPLHF
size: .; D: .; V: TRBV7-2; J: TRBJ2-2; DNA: TGTGCCAGCAGCTTAGTCTTTGCCGGGGAGCTGTTTTTT; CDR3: CASSLVFAGELFF
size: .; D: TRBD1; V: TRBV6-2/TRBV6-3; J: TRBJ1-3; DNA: TGTGCCAGCAGTTACCAGGAGGGACGGGACAGGTACTCTGGAAACACCATATATTTT; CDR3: CASSYQEGRDRYSGNTIYF
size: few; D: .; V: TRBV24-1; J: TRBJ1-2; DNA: TGTGCCACCAGTGATTTTCGAGGGTTTGGCTACACCTTC; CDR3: CATSDFRGFGYTF
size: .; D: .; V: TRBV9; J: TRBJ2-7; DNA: TGTGCCAGCAGCGTCAGCAGCGGCTCCTACGAGCAGTACTTC; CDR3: CASSVSSGSYEQYF
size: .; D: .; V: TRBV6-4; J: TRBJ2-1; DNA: TGTGCCAGCAGTCGACAGGCCGTTGACACCTACAATGAGCAGTTCTTC; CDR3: CASSRQAVDTYNEQFF
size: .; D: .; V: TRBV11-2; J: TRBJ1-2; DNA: TGTGCCAGCAGCAACCCAGGCGTACCTAACTATGGCTACACCTTC; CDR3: CASSNPGVPNYGYTF
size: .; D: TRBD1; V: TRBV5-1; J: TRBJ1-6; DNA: TGCGCCAGCAGCCCCGGGACAGGGGTTATTCCCCTCCACTTT; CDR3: CASSPGTGVIPLHF
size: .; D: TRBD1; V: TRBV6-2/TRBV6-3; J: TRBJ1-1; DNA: TGTGCCAGCAGTGTCGACAGGGGAGTCTCGAACACTGAAGCTTTCTTT; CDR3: CASSVDRGVSNTEAFF
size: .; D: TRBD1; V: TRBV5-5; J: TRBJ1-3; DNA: TGTGCCAGCAGCTCGCAGGGGGTTAGCTCTGGAAACACCATATATTTT; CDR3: CASSSQGVSSGNTIYF
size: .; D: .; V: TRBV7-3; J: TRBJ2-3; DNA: TGTGCCAGCAGTTTTAGCGGAACTAGCACAGATACGCAGTATTTT; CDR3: CASSFSGTSTDTQYF
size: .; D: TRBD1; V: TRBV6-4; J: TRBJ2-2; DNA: TGTGCCAGCAGTATGAGGGACAGAACCGGGGAGCTGTTTTTT; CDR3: CASSMRDRTGELFF
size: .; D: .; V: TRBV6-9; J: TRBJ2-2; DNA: TGTGCCAGCAGTTATGAGGCGGGAACGAACACCGGGGAGCTGTTTTTT; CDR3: CASSYEAGTNTGELFF
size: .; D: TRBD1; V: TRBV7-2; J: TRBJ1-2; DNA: TGTGCCAGCAGCCCACGGGGAACAGGGGGCCACTATGGCTACACCTTC; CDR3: CASSPRGTGGHYGYTF
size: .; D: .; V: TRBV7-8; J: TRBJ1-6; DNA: TGTGCCAGCAGCTTATTCGGTAGTGATTCACCCCTCCACTTT; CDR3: CASSLFGSDSPLHF
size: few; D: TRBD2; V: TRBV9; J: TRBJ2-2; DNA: TGTGCCAGCAGCCCTCGGACTAGCGGGACTTCGAACACCGGGGAGCTGTTTTTT; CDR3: CASSPRTSGTSNTGELFF
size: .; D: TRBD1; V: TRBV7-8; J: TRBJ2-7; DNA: TGTGCCAGCAGCTTATCACATGACAGGGGTAGGGAGCAGTACTTC; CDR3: CASSLSHDRGREQYF
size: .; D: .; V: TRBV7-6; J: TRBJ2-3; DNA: TGTGCCAGCAGCCAGGGATCCCGCACAGATACGCAGTATTTT; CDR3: CASSQGSRTDTQYF
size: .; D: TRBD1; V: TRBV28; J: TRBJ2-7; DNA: TGTGCCAGCAGTCAAATGGACAGGTCCTACGAGCAGTACTTC; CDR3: CASSQMDRSYEQYF
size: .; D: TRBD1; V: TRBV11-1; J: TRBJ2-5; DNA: TGTGCCAGCAGCTACAGGGGACGGGAGACCCAGTACTTC; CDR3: CASSYRGRETQYF
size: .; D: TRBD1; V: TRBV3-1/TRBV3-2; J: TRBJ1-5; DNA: TGTGCCAGCAGCCAAGCCTTAGGACAGGGTGCCCAGCCCCAGCATTTT; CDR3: CASSQALGQGAQPQHF
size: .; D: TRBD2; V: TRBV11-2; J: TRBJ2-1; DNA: TGTGCCAGCAGCTCGGGGACTAGCGGCGGGAATGAGCAGTTCTTC; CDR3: CASSSGTSGGNEQFF
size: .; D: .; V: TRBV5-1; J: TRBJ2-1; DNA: TGCGCCAGCAGCTTGGCCCCGAGGCGCGATGAGCAGTTCTTC; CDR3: CASSLAPRRDEQFF
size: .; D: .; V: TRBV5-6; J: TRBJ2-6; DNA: TGTGCCAGCAGCTTGCGGTACAGCCGTGGACTCTCTGGGGCCAACGTCCTGACTTTC; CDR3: CASSLRYSRGLSGANVLTF
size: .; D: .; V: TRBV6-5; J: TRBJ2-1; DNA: TGTGCCAGCAGGGGCCCCAACAATGAGCAGTTCTTC; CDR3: CASRGPNNEQFF
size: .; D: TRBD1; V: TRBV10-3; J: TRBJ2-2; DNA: TGTGCCATCAGTGAGTCGGGACAGGGAAACACCGGGGAGCTGTTTTTT; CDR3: CAISESGQGNTGELFF
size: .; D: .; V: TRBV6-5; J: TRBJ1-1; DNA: TGTGCCAGCAGTTACCCACAGGGCCTGAACACTGAAGCTTTCTTT; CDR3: CASSYPQGLNTEAFF
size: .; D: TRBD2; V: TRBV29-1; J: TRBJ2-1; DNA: TGCAGCGTTGTATTAGTTGAGCGGGGGGCATACAATGAGCAGTTCTTC; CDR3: CSVVLVERGAYNEQFF
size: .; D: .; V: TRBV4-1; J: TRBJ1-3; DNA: TGCGCCAGCAGCCAAGATCGAACAGTCCCTGGAAACACCATATATTTT; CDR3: CASSQDRTVPGNTIYF
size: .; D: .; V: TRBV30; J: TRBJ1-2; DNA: TGTGCCTGGACCCAGACAGATCTTTATGGCTACACCTTC; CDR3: CAWTQTDLYGYTF
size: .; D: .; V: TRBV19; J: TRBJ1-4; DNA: TGTGCCAGTAGTATGAGCTTTACAACTAATGAAAAACTGTTTTTT; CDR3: CASSMSFTTNEKLFF
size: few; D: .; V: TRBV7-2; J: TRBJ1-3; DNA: TGTGCCAGCCAAGAAGGGAGCTCTGGAAACACCATATATTTT; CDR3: CASQEGSSGNTIYF
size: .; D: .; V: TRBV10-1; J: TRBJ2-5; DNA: TGCGCCAGCAGCGAAATCCGGTCACGAGGATTTGAAGAGACCCAGTACTTC; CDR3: CASSEIRSRGFEETQYF
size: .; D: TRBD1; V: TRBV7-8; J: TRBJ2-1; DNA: TGTGCCAGCAGCTCGACAGGGTGGTCCTACAATGAGCAGTTCTTC; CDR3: CASSSTGWSYNEQFF
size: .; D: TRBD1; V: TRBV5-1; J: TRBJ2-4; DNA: TGCGCCAGCAGCCTGACAGGGGGCGCAGAGTTCAACATTCAGTACTTC; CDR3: CASSLTGGAEFNIQYF
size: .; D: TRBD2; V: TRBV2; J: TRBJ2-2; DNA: TGTGCCAGCAGGGCCACGACTAGCGGGGCGAACACCGGGGAGCTGTTTTTT; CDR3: CASRATTSGANTGELFF
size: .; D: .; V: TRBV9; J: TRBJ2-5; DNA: TGTGCCAGCCCCGCCAGTTACAACCAAGAGACCCAGTACTTC; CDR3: CASPASYNQETQYF
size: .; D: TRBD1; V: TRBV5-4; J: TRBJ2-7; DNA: TGTGCCAGCAGCACGGGACAGTACCCCTACGAGCAGTACTTC; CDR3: CASSTGQYPYEQYF
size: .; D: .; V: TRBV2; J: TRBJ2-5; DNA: TGTGCCAGCAGCCCGGCGGGGGCCCCCAGGGAGACCCAGTACTTC; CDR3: CASSPAGAPRETQYF
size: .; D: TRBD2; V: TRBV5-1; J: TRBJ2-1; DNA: TGCGCCAGCAGCTTTGGTAGCGGGGGGATGAATGAGCAGTTCTTC; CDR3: CASSFGSGGMNEQFF
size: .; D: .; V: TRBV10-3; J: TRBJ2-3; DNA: TGTGCCATCAGTGTATATGGGCGTAGCACAGATACGCAGTATTTT; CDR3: CAISVYGRSTDTQYF
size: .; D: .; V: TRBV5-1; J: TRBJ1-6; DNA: TGCGCCAGCAGCGTGGATGTCTTAGATAATTCACCCCTCCACTTT; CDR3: CASSVDVLDNSPLHF
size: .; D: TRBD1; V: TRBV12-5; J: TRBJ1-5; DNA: TGTGCTAGTCTCTCCGGGACAGGGTGGCATCAGCCCCAGCATTTT; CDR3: CASLSGTGWHQPQHF
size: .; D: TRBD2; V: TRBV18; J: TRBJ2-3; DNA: TGTGCCAGCTCCCCCAGACTAGCGGGAGCTTCAGATACGCAGTATTTT; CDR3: CASSPRLAGASDTQYF